These T cell receptor beta chains were read from a single sample in a study of blood T cell repertoires in COVID-19. Repertoires were generated with immunoSEQ multiplex PCR, while TCRdb's copy carries only in-frame clones and drops some. The data contain some 64,000 clones, 55% to 75% of them singletons. Sample: peripheral blood. These TCRs come from a woman aged 70-85 years with COVID-19, enrolled during active disease. The CDR3 runs from the conserved cysteine through the conserved F or W. D genes are given only for firm matches. Size is stated for part of the rows, as once, few or many counts, or as a class when the clone is expanded.

>TRBJ1-4|15|TRBV2|.|.
CASSLVAATNEKLFF
TGTGCCAGCAGCCTGGTGGCAGCAACTAATGAAAAACTGTTTTTT
>TRBJ2-2|14|TRBV4-3|.|many
CASSIERGTGELFF
TGCGCCAGCAGCATAGAAAGGGGGACCGGGGAGCTGTTTTTT
>TRBJ1-5|15|TRBV5-1|.|once
CASSLGQFSNQPQHF
TGCGCCAGCAGCTTGGGGCAGTTTAGCAATCAGCCCCAGCATTTT
>TRBJ2-1|17|TRBV9|TRBD2|.
CASSVEGLAGAYNEQFF
TGTGCCAGCAGCGTAGAGGGACTAGCGGGGGCCTACAATGAGCAGTTCTTC
>TRBJ2-3|16|TRBV6-1|.|few
CASSDQGLTSTDTQYF
TGTGCCAGCAGTGACCAGGGACTCACAAGCACAGATACGCAGTATTTT
>TRBJ1-2|15|TRBV3-1/TRBV3-2|.|.
CASSLIGGAGNGYTF
TGTGCCAGCAGCCTCATAGGGGGGGCGGGGAATGGCTACACCTTC
>TRBJ1-1|17|TRBV5-5|TRBD1|.
CASSLGGTGMGSTEAFF
TGTGCCAGCAGCTTGGGCGGGACAGGGATGGGGAGCACTGAAGCTTTCTTT
>TRBJ2-5|14|TRBV6-2/TRBV6-3|.|.
CASSDTGWGETQYF
TGTGCCAGCAGCGACACAGGGTGGGGAGAGACCCAGTACTTC
>TRBJ2-3|13|TRBV11-1|.|once
CASSLDYLNTQYF
TGTGCCAGCAGCTTAGACTATCTGAATACGCAGTATTTT
>TRBJ2-3|15|TRBV7-9|.|.
CASSLRIGSADTQYF
TGTGCCAGCAGCTTACGAATAGGAAGCGCAGATACGCAGTATTTT
>TRBJ2-3|16|TRBV3-1/TRBV3-2|TRBD2|.
CASSPPGLAGADTQYF
TGTGCCAGCAGCCCTCCGGGACTAGCGGGAGCAGATACGCAGTATTTT
>TRBJ2-3|15|TRBV11-2|.|.
CASSQVRERSGTQYF
TGTGCCAGCAGTCAAGTTAGAGAGCGGTCGGGTACGCAGTATTTT
>TRBJ1-3|15|TRBV19|.|.
CASSTSAGSGNTIYF
TGTGCCAGTAGTACCTCTGCGGGCTCTGGAAACACCATATATTTT
>TRBJ1-5|16|TRBV30|.|.
CAWSRQVTLSNQPQHF
TGTGCCTGGAGTCGACAGGTGACACTGAGCAATCAGCCCCAGCATTTT
>TRBJ1-1|14|TRBV29-1|TRBD1|.
CSVDPTGGNTEAFF
TGCAGCGTTGACCCGACAGGGGGCAACACTGAAGCTTTCTTT
>TRBJ2-4|16|TRBV10-2|.|.
CASSESGALAKNIQYF
TGCGCCAGCAGTGAGTCAGGGGCCCTAGCCAAAAACATTCAGTACTTC
>TRBJ2-1|14|TRBV29-1|TRBD1|.
CSVGYRGSYNEQFF
TGCAGCGTTGGGTACAGGGGCTCCTACAATGAGCAGTTCTTC
>TRBJ1-6|17|TRBV11-3|.|.
CASSSDTEISYNSPLHF
TGTGCCAGCAGCTCTGATACAGAGATCTCCTATAATTCACCCCTCCACTTT
>TRBJ2-7|14|TRBV11-2|.|.
CASSLAGWGYEQYF
TGTGCCAGCAGCTTAGCAGGGTGGGGCTACGAGCAGTACTTC
>TRBJ1-6|14|TRBV19|.|.
CATSGADFGAPLHF
TGTGCCACCTCAGGGGCGGACTTTGGTGCACCCCTCCACTTT
>TRBJ1-2|15|TRBV10-3|TRBD1|.
CAISEPTVTGYGYTF
TGTGCCATCAGTGAGCCGACCGTGACAGGGTACGGCTACACCTTC
>TRBJ2-1|15|TRBV4-3|.|.
CASSQGVGVNNEQFF
TGCGCCAGCAGCCAAGGGGTAGGGGTTAACAATGAGCAGTTCTTC
>TRBJ1-2|15|TRBV6-6|TRBD1|.
CASSSPDRDDYGYTF
TGTGCCAGCAGTTCCCCGGACAGGGACGACTATGGCTACACCTTC
>TRBJ2-5|14|TRBV19|.|few
CASSIDRTRGTQYF
TGTGCCAGTAGTATAGATCGGACCCGGGGGACCCAGTACTTC
>TRBJ1-4|14|TRBV5-1|.|.
CASSLQGSNEKLFF
TGCGCCAGCAGCTTACAGGGCTCGAATGAAAAACTGTTTTTT
>TRBJ2-3|15|TRBV9|.|.
CASSPRGGAGNTQYF
TGTGCCAGCAGCCCGAGGGGGGGGGCAGGTAATACGCAGTATTTT
>TRBJ2-3|15|TRBV19|.|.
CASSAPGSVTDTQYF
TGTGCCAGTAGTGCGCCCGGTTCTGTCACAGATACGCAGTATTTT
>TRBJ1-1|13|TRBV10-3|.|.
CAITTARRTEAFF
TGTGCCATAACTACGGCCCGGCGCACTGAAGCTTTCTTT
>TRBJ2-2|15|TRBV6-5|.|.
CASSYDAGITGELFF
TGTGCCAGCAGTTACGACGCGGGAATCACCGGGGAGCTGTTTTTT
>TRBJ1-2|13|TRBV14|TRBD1|.
CASSRGTASGYTF
TGTGCCAGCAGTCGCGGGACAGCGTCGGGCTACACCTTC
>TRBJ1-5|15|TRBV27|.|.
CASSFQAGWGQPQHF
TGTGCCAGCAGTTTTCAGGCAGGGTGGGGTCAGCCCCAGCATTTT
>TRBJ2-7|12|TRBV7-9|.|.
CASSLVYNEQYF
TGTGCCAGCAGCTTAGTCTATAACGAGCAGTACTTC